This T cell receptor (beta chain) was found in a study of PD-1 blockade in classical Hodgkin lymphoma. Per germline, CDR1 SGHTA and CDR2 FQGNSA. The V gene end was trimmed by 3 bases and the J gene end by 11 bases; junction bases not matched to a gene: 5. This CDR3 comprises 14 residues. TCRdb's table, derived via immunoSEQ multiplex PCR, lists solely in-frame clones and lacks some. The sample includes over 11,000 clones, 78% of them seen just once. Study results and limitations: Exclusion covered patients beginning nivolumab under 1 year post-ASCT.

Note on this clone: Its antigen is not known.

Each and every patient relapsed after autologous stem cell transplantation, and patients got differing brentuximab vedotin exposure. When best responses were assessed, they were complete response, partial response or progressive disease. This receptor was taken from a human donor with classical Hodgkin lymphoma. The source was peripheral blood mononuclear cells (PBMCs), collected before the second cycle of nivolumab. V is TRBV7-2 and J is TRBJ1-6; TRBD1 matches at 9 bases. The CDR3 nucleotides read TGTGCCAGCAGCTTTGGACAGGGGTTGCCACCCCTCCACTTT. This sequence encodes CASSFGQGLPPLHF.